This T cell receptor beta chain derives from a study of T cells after posttransplantation cyclophosphamide. The table came from immunoSEQ multiplex PCR; TCRdb's copy has only in-frame clones and leaves some out. The sample has roughly 70,000 clones; approximately 92% are singletons. Looked up from germline, CDR1 is LNHDA and CDR2 is SQIVND (reference sequence). The junction had 12 bases not matched to a gene; V was cut back by 1 base and J by 0 bases. This CDR3 comprises 20 residues. The chain links TRBV19 to TRBJ1-4; 9 bases map to TRBD1. The clonotype originates from a woman under 40 in good health and a related stem cell transplant donor. Sequenced: PBMCs. The DNA for the CDR3 is TGTGCCAGTAGTATAGGCCCCTCGGACAGGGACAGGGCAACTAATGAAAAACTGTTTTTT. Protein sequence: CASSIGPSDRDRATNEKLFF.